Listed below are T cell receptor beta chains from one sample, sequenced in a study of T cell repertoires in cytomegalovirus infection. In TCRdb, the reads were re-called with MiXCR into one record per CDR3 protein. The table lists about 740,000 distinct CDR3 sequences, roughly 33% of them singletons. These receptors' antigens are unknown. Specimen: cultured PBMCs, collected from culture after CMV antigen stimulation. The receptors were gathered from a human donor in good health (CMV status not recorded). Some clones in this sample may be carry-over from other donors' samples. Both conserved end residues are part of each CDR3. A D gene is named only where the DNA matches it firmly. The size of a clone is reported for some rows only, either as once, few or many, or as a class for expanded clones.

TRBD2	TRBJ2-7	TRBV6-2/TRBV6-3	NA	TGTGCCAGCAGACCGGGACTAGCGGGAGGATGGGTCTACGAGCAGTACTTC	CASRPGLAGGWVYEQYF
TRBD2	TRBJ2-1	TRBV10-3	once	TGTGCCATCAGTGACAAGCGGGAGGTTCCAGGAAGGGAGCAGTTCTTC	CAISDKREVPGREQFF
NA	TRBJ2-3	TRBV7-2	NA	TGTGCCAGCAGAACCGGGACACCCACAGATACGCAGTATTTT	CASRTGTPTDTQYF
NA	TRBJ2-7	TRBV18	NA	TGTGCCAGCTCGCCGGGACGGGTTACCTACGAGCAGTACTTC	CASSPGRVTYEQYF
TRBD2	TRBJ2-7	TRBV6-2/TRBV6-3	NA	TGTGCCAGCAGCTCCAGTAGCGGGAGTTATGACGAGCAGTACTTC	CASSSSSGSYDEQYF
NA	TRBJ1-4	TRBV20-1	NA	TGCAGTGCTAGAGATCTGCAGGCCTACAGGGAACTGTTTTTT	CSARDLQAYRELFF
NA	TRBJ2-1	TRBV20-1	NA	TGCAGTGCTAGAGACGGAACTGACGGGCGGACCTACAATGAGCAGTTCTTC	CSARDGTDGRTYNEQFF
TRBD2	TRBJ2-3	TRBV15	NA	TGTGCCACCAGCAGATCCTCTAAGCGGGGGGCGAGGGGAGATACGCAGTATTTT	CATSRSSKRGARGDTQYF
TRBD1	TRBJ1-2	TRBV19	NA	TGTGCCAGTAGTCGGGGACAGGGGAGAGACTATGGCTACACCTTC	CASSRGQGRDYGYTF
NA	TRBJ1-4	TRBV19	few	TGTGCCAGTAGGAAGGTTGCAACTAATGAAAAACTGTTTTTT	CASRKVATNEKLFF
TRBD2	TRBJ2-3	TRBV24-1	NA	TGTGCCACCAGTGCAACTAGCGGGAGCGGAGATACGCAGTATTTT	CATSATSGSGDTQYF
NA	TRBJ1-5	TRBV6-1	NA	TGTGCCAGCAGTGAAGCGCTGCAGGTTGGCAATCAGCCCCAGCATTTT	CASSEALQVGNQPQHF
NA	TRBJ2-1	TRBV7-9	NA	TGTGCCAGCAGCTTAGGGGCGGGGGCCCCCTTGTTCTTC	CASSLGAGAPLFF
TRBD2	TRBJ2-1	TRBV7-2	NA	TGTGCCAGCAGCAATACCGGGACTAGCGGGGGGAGTAGCTCCTACAATGAGCAGTTCTTC	CASSNTGTSGGSSSYNEQFF
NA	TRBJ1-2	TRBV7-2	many	TGTGCCAGCAGCTTGGACAGTACTAACTATGGCTACACCTTC	CASSLDSTNYGYTF
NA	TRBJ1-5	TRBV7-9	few	TGTGCCAGCAGCCGAGGTACAGCTTACAATCAGCCCCAGCATTTT	CASSRGTAYNQPQHF
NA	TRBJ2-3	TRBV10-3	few	TGTGCCATCAGTGAGCCCCGGGACAATACGCAGTATTTT	CAISEPRDNTQYF
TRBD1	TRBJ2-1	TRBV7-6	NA	TGTGCCAGCAGCTCCAACCGGGACAGGGAAGACAATGAGCAGTTCTTC	CASSSNRDREDNEQFF
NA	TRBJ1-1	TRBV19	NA	TGTGCCAGTAGTCCCCTCGGGAGGATCCCTTTCTTT	CASSPLGRIPFF
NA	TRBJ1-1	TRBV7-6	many	TGTGCCAGCAGACCTAATTATGGGGGTATGATGGGGACTGAAGCTTTCTTT	CASRPNYGGMMGTEAFF
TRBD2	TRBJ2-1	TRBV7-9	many	TGTGCCAGCAGCTTCACGCGGGACTACCTCTCCTACAATGAGCAGTTCTTC	CASSFTRDYLSYNEQFF
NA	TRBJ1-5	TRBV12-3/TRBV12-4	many	TGTGCCAGCAGCAAATCAGACAGTAATCAGCCCCAGCATTTT	CASSKSDSNQPQHF
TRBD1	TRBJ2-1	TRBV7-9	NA	TGTGCCAGCAGCCCCCGGACAGGAAAGGTTACCTACAATGAGCAGTTCTTC	CASSPRTGKVTYNEQFF
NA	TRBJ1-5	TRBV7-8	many	TGTGCCAGCAGCTCGCCCAAGGCTGGTAATCAGCCCCAGCATTTT	CASSSPKAGNQPQHF
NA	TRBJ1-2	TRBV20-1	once	TGCAGTGCTAGAGATAGGACTCCAGCTAACTATGGCTACACCTTC	CSARDRTPANYGYTF
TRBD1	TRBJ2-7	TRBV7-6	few	TGTGCCAGCAGCCTAATACAGGGGCCGTCCTCCTACGAGCAGTACTTC	CASSLIQGPSSYEQYF
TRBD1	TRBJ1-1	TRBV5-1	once	TGCGCCAGCAGCTCGGACAGGGGGCAGACTGAAGCTTTCTTT	CASSSDRGQTEAFF
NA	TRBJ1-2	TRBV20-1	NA	TGCAGTGCTAGAGATGGGGGGGTGGATGGCTACACCTTC	CSARDGGVDGYTF
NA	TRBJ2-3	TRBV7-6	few	TGTGCCAGCAGCTTCACTACGTCTACAGATACGCAGTATTTT	CASSFTTSTDTQYF
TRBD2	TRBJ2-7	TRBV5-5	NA	TGTGCCAGCACCCAATCAGCGGGAGCAACCTACGAGCAGTACTTC	CASTQSAGATYEQYF
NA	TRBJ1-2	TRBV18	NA	TGTGCCAGCTCACCAGGGTTGTCGGAGGGCTACACCTTC	CASSPGLSEGYTF
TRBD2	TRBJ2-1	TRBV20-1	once	TGCAGTGCTGGGCGAGGACTAGCGGGGGGGAATGAGCAGTTCTTC	CSAGRGLAGGNEQFF
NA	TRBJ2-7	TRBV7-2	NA	TGTGCCAGCACCCCCCGGGGCTACAACTACGAGCAGTACTTC	CASTPRGYNYEQYF
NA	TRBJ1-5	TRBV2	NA	TGTGCCAGCAGCGACCGGACAGTTAGGCAGCCCCAGCATTTT	CASSDRTVRQPQHF
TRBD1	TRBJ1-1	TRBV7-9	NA	TGTGCCAGCAGCTCACAGGGGACCGACACTGAAGCTTTCTTT	CASSSQGTDTEAFF
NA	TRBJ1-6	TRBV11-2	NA	TGTGCGGGGGCGGCGGGCTCCTATAATTCACCCCTCCACTTT	CAGAAGSYNSPLHF
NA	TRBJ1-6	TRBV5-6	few	TGTGCCAGCAGCTTGGTGGAGCCCAATTCACCCCTCCACTTT	CASSLVEPNSPLHF
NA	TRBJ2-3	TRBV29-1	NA	TGCAGCGTTGTATCAGGGGGCACAGATACGCAGTATTTT	CSVVSGGTDTQYF
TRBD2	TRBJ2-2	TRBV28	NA	TGTGCCAGCAGAGGACTAGCGGGGAACACCGGGGAGCTGTTTTTT	CASRGLAGNTGELFF
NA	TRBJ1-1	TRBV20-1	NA	TGCAGTGCTAGAGATCCGGGTGAACAGGAAGCTTTCTTT	CSARDPGEQEAFF
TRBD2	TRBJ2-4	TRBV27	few	TGTGCCAGCAGTCCCCTCGCGGGGGAAAACATTCAGTACTTC	CASSPLAGENIQYF
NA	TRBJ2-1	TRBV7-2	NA	TGTGCCAGCACCAAACAGGGTAGAAATGAGCAGTTCTTC	CASTKQGRNEQFF
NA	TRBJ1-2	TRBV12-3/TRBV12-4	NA	TGTGCCAGCAGAGAGACCGGGTTACGTGGCTACACCTTC	CASRETGLRGYTF
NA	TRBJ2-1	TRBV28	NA	TGTGCCAGCAGTTCATTGCGGGGGCCCTCCTACAATGAGCAGTTCTTC	CASSSLRGPSYNEQFF
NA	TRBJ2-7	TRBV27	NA	TGTGCCAGCAGTTTCACGACCGGACAGATTCCCTACGAGCAGTACTTC	CASSFTTGQIPYEQYF
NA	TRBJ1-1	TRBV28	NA	TGTGCCAGCACCCTAGGGGGGGTCATGAACACTGAAGCTTTCTTT	CASTLGGVMNTEAFF
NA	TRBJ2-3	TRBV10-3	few	TGTGCCATCAGTGAGGGGGGCCGGGGCACAGATACGCAGTATTTT	CAISEGGRGTDTQYF
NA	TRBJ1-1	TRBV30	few	TGTGCCTGGAGTGCCCTCGCTCGTGGGACTGAAGCTTTCTTT	CAWSALARGTEAFF
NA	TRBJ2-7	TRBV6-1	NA	TGTGCCAGCAGTGAAAGCACCCCATACGAGCAGTACTTC	CASSESTPYEQYF
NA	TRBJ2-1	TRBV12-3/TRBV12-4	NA	TGTGCCAGCAGTTTCTCCCGGGGATCCTACAATGAGCAGTTCTTC	CASSFSRGSYNEQFF
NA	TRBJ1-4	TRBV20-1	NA	TGCAGTGCTAGAGTCCCGGGGGGTAATGAAAAACTGTTTTTT	CSARVPGGNEKLFF
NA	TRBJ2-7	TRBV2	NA	TGTGCCAGCAATTCGTCACCCTACGAGCAGTACTTC	CASNSSPYEQYF
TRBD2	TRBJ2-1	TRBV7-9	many	TGTGCCAGCAGCCAAATACTAGCGGGGGACTACAATGAGCAGTTCTTC	CASSQILAGDYNEQFF
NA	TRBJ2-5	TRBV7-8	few	TGTGCCAGCAGCCAAGACCCATCACGCCCCGAGACCCAGTACTTC	CASSQDPSRPETQYF
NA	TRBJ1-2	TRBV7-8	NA	TGTGCCAGCAGCTCAGGGGAAGGCTACACCTTC	CASSSGEGYTF